The subject of this entry is one TCR beta chain. The antigen is unknown. The data stem from a study of T cell responses to AZD1222 COVID-19 vaccine. Trimming cost V 2 bases and J 7 bases, with 11 bases left between them. The CDR3 totals 14 residues. Germline V lookup: CDR1 MNHEY, CDR2 SVGEGT. Generated by immunoSEQ multiplex PCR, the TCRdb table keeps only in-frame clones and is missing some. The sample carries roughly 100,000 clones, about 85% recorded once. Whole-study findings and limits: Repertoires were obtained solely post-peak T cell response.

The origin of this receptor is an adult in good health. The chain has TRBV6-2 or TRBV6-3 and TRBJ1-4; D remains ambiguous. The sample here was peripheral blood, taken on day 0 of AZD1222 vaccination. The CDR3 DNA reads TGTGCCAGCAGTTACGGAACGGCCTTTGAAAAACTGTTTTTT. Translation gives CASSYGTAFEKLFF.